This TCR beta chain is from a study of blood T cell repertoires in COVID-19. Study-level background: PBMCs, B-cell-depleted T cells, or T cells provided the cDNA or gDNA that made up the material.

From germline, CDR1 is MNHEY and CDR2 SMNVEV (reference sequence). CDR3 size: 15 residues. Unmatched junction bases numbered 2, after V lost 0 bases and J lost 4 bases. The study drew participants aged about 18 to 90 years from about two dozen US areas. Assignments of participants to cohorts depended upon their own reported clinical history. In the authors' methods: Nucleated cell number was recorded as an estimate derived from reference gene primer amplification. Using immunoSEQ multiplex PCR, the repertoire was profiled, and TCRdb retains in-frame clones only, with some absent. That table supplies the V and J calls and clone size; D and trimming were determined from the DNA. The sample yields some 240,000 clones, approximately 89% seen once.

The chain recombines TRBV27 with TRBJ1-3, with TRBD1 matching over 8 bases. This sequence originates from a woman between 35 and 50 years old who had been exposed to COVID-19. Sequences were obtained from PBMCs or T cells enriched from blood (not recorded which). CDR3 in amino acids: CASSLSGTGGNTIYF. As DNA, the CDR3 is TGTGCCAGCAGTTTATCGGGGACAGGCGGAAACACCATATATTTT.